There are a few counts of the clone carrying this T cell receptor beta chain. Its antigen is undetermined. This specimen belongs to a study of T cells in Graves' hyperthyroidism and ophthalmopathy. Regarding the study as a whole: Blood held most thyroid clonotypes expanded above 0.001 frequency.

The V gene's germline CDR1 is MNHEY and CDR2 SMNVEV (reference sequence). The CDR3 has 15 residues. Unmatched junction bases numbered 8, after V lost 6 bases and J lost 5 bases. The TCR beta CDR3 regions underwent amplification using RNA transcripts as the source. RT-PCR in the first round (using the HTBI primer set) targeted the TCR CDR3. TCRdb analysed the multiplex PCR reads with MiXCR anew, one entry per CDR3 protein. The profile shows around 390,000 distinct CDR3 sequences, about 14% of them singletons. The sample taken for sequencing was blood. J is TRBJ1-4 and V is TRBV27; 8 bases are a match to TRBD1. The sequence derives from a woman aged 25 to 39 with Graves' ophthalmopathy. The CDR3 sequence is CASSGLGQGNEKLFF. CDR3 DNA sequence: TGTGCCAGCAGCGGCCTCGGACAGGGAAATGAAAAACTGTTTTTT. The full variable domain, its missing parts supplied by reference TRBV27 and TRBJ1-4, is EAQVTQNPRYLITVTGKKLTVTCSQNMNHEYMSWYRQDPGLGLRQIYYSMNVEVTDKGDVPEGYKVSRKEKRNFPLILESPSPNQTSLYFCASSGLGQGNEKLFFGSGTQLSVL.